These 14 T cell receptor delta chains were all obtained from the same sample, sequenced in a study of γδ T cells in repeated Plasmodium falciparum infection. Gammadelta T cells were flow-sorted from PBMC into Vgamma9/Vdelta2+ and Vdelta2-negative populations for bulk analysis. TCRdb made new clone calls on the multiplex PCR reads using CATT. The sample lists 70,000 to 95,000 delta-chain clones; almost 1.5% were seen once. The specimen sequenced was gamma-delta T cells from blood. These receptor sequences come from a pool of human donors (malaria-infected and uninfected, not separated).

The sample holds a few counts of this clone. A read error is likely here: a far larger clone is one base away. Additional DNA sequences in this sample encode the identical CDR3. The chain links TRDV2 to TRDJ1, with TRDD3 matching over 7 bases. TCRdb leaves out the J gene; it was filled in here by matching the DNA to germline. The CDR3 spans 15 residues. Germline CDR1 and CDR2: GEAIGNYY and EKD. The CDR3 is CACDKGYHSTDKLIF. Written as DNA, the CDR3 is TGCGCCTGTGACAAGGGATACCATTCCACCGATAAACTCATCTTT.

This clone has more than one count but fewer than ten. A read error likely explains why the TCRdb protein, taken from a much larger clone, differs from this DNA's translation at residue 17; the protein shown is translated from the DNA. The rearrangement uses TRDV2 and TRDJ1; TRDD3 agrees at 11 bases. The CDR3 has 18 amino acids. CDR1 is GEAIGNYY and CDR2 is EKD in the germline V gene. DNA for the CDR3: TGTGCCTGTGACTCAAGTACTGGGGGATATGGGTCGGGCGATAAACTCACCTTT. It encodes CACDSSTGGYGSGDKLTF.

This clone was detected only a few times. TCRdb's entry gives the protein of a much larger clone, which mismatches this DNA's translation at residue 7, likely from a read error; the protein reported here is translated from the DNA. The chain combines TRDV2 with TRDJ1; D possibly corresponds to TRDD3 (5 bases). The J gene, missing from TCRdb, was assigned here through DNA to germline matching. V lost 2 bases and J 2 bases, leaving 23 bases between the germline ends. From germline, CDR1 is GEAIGNYY and CDR2 EKD. This CDR3 contains 18 residues. Here the CDR3 DNA reads TGTGCCTGTGACAAGGGGGGTACGGCCACATCGCAGACCGATAAACTCATCTTT. Protein: CACDKGGTATSQTDKLIF.

Concerning this clone itself: This is likely an artifact of a read error, given a far larger clone one base away. The V gene is TRDV2, but the J gene lacks a call; the tabulated D call, TRDD3, remains unverified against the DNA. Germline values: CDR1 GEAIGNYY, CDR2 EKD. The CDR3 is 19 residues long. CDR3 DNA: TGTGCCTGTGACACCGTCTCTCGGGGGGCCGCTACGTACACCGATAAGCTCATCTTT. Translation: CACDTVSRGAATYTDKLIF.

This clone has only a few counts. Given a far larger clone just one base away, this is likely a sequencing read error. The sample carries other DNA sequences with the same CDR3. V is TRDV2 and J is TRDJ1, with TRDD3 identical over 7 bases. TCRdb lists no J gene, so it was determined here by aligning the DNA to germline. This CDR3 spans 15 amino acids. Per the germline V gene, CDR1 is GEAIGNYY and CDR2 is EKD. Here the CDR3 reads CACDTLGVGDHKLIF. The CDR3, as DNA: TGTGCCTGCGACACCCTTGGTGTGGGGGACCATAAACTCATCTTT.

This clone was seen many times. The DNA translation disagrees with the TCRdb protein at residue 10, so the protein in this description comes from the DNA. The CDR3 coding sequence is TGTGCTCTTGGGGAACTAAACCTACTGGAGGATACCTTATCTTACACCGATAAACTCATCTTT. It is translated as CALGELNLLEDTLSYTDKLIF. This rearrangement joins TRDV1 to TRDJ1; tentative D call: TRDD3 (6 bases). The germline gives CDR1 TSWWSYY, CDR2 QGS. The CDR3 length is 21 residues. The V and J ends lost 0 bases and 0 bases respectively, with 26 bases between them.

This clone was seen only a few times. It is likely a read error: a sequence one base away is far more abundant. Other nucleotide sequences from this sample produce the same CDR3. The V gene is given as TRDV1, and no J gene call is available; the table's TRDD3 call for D was not verified on the DNA. Germline V lookup: CDR1 TSWWSYY, CDR2 QGS. The CDR3 loop spans 17 amino acids. CDR3 residues: CALGTEGSLRFADKLIF. The CDR3 DNA is TGTGCTCTTGGAACAGAGGGTTCCCTGAGATTCGCCGATAAGCTCATCTTT.

Note on this clone: This likely stems from a read error, as it lies one base from a far larger clone. This specimen includes other DNA sequences encoding the same CDR3. The J gene was not called, though the V gene is TRDV1; the table's D gene call, TRDD2, was not cross checked with the DNA. This CDR3 spans 22 amino acids. Germline V lookup: CDR1 TSWWSYY, CDR2 QGS. CDR3 residues: CALGVPGGAFLRNIWGPLGLIF. CDR3 DNA: TGTGCTCTTGGGGTCCCTGGCGGGGCCTTCCTACGGAACATCTGGGGTCCTTTAGGGCTCATCTTT.

At least ten counts were recorded for this clone. TCRdb pairs this DNA with a much larger clone's protein that differs at residue 6, likely a read error; the protein shown was translated from the DNA. The chain joins TRDV2 to TRDJ1; 7 bases are a match to TRDD3. No J segment appears in TCRdb, so it was assigned here by matching the sequence to germline. There are 17 residues in the CDR3. With 2 bases clipped from V and 0 bases from J, the junction kept 11 bases outside the gene matches. Germline loops: CDR1 GEAIGNYY, CDR2 EKD. CDR3 sequence: CACDRAGIPPYTDKLIF. As DNA, the CDR3 is TGTGCCTGTGACAGAGCCGGGATACCCCCCTACACCGATAAACTCATCTTT.

On this clone itself: It differs at one base from a far larger clone, so likely a read error. Other DNA variants within this sample encode the same CDR3. Called V gene: TRDV1; the J gene was not called; the D call TRDD3 from the table was never checked on the DNA. Germline V gene lookup returns CDR1 TSWWSYY and CDR2 QGS. The CDR3 runs 27 residues. This chain's CDR3 is CALGEVRVRKPVQLLGERYWDTDKLIF. As DNA, the CDR3 is TGTGCTCTTGGGGAAGTGAGAGTCCGAAAACCAGTACAGCTACTGGGGGAGAGATACTGGGACACCGATAAGCTCATCTTT.

A few counts support this clone. TCRdb shows a much larger clone's protein in place of this DNA's translation, and the two differ at residue 15, likely through a read error; the protein shown is translated from the DNA. V is TRDV1 and J is TRDJ1; 8 nucleotides agree with TRDD3. Here the J gene was assigned by germline matching of the DNA, as TCRdb has none. The CDR3 has 19 amino acids. Germline V gene lookup returns CDR1 TSWWSYY and CDR2 QGS. Trimming took 2 bases from V and 8 from J; bases not matched to a gene: 22. The CDR3 bases are TGTGCTCTTGGGGAAGCGTCGAGTCCCAACTACTGGGGGGGCAACAAACTCATCTTT. Amino acids: CALGEASSPNYWGGNKLIF.

This clone was detected a few times. A far larger clone is only one base removed, so a read error is likely. The same CDR3 is also encoded by other DNA sequences in this sample. The J gene is TRDJ1, the V gene TRDV1; 9 nucleotides match TRDD3. In germline, CDR1 is TSWWSYY, CDR2 QGS. This CDR3 spans 17 amino acids. The CDR3 is CALGDISGGFLTDKLIF. CDR3 DNA sequence: TGTGCTCTTGGGGACATCTCTGGGGGATTCCTCACCGACAAACTCATCTTT.

This clone was seen a few times. The rearrangement joins TRDV2 to TRDJ1; TRDD3 agrees at 10 bases. Because TCRdb records no J gene, it was assigned here through a match of the DNA to germline. After removal of 1 base from V and 3 bases from J, the junction contained 4 bases not matched to a gene. CDR3 size: 15 residues. The germline CDR1 and CDR2 sequences are GEAIGNYY and EKD. CDR3 amino acids: CACDTTGGSPDKLIF. CDR3 DNA sequence: TGTGCCTGTGACACTACTGGGGGATCACCCGATAAACTCATCTTT.

As for this clone: The likely explanation is a read error, given a far larger clone one base away. Other DNA sequences in the same sample also yield this CDR3. The chain has TRDV1 and TRDJ1; D not certain. TCRdb leaves out the J gene; it was filled in here by matching the DNA to germline. The germline V and J ends were trimmed by 2 bases and 0 bases, with 19 bases remaining between them. The CDR3 runs to 18 residues. Germline loops: CDR1 TSWWSYY, CDR2 QGS. The DNA for the CDR3 is TGTGCTCTTGGGGAAGTGGGAGGAATCCCATCCTACACCGATAAACTCATCTTT. The encoded protein is CALGEVGGIPSYTDKLIF.